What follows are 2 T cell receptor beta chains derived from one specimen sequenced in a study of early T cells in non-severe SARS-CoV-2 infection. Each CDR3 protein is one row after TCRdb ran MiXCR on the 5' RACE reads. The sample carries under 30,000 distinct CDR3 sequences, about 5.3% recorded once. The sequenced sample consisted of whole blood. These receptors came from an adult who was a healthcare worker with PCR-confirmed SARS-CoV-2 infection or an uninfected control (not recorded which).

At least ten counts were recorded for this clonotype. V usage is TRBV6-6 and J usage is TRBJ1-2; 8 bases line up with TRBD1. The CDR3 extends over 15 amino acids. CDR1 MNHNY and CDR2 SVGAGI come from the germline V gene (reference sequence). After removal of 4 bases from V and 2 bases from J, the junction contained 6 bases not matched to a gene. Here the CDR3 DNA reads TGTGCCAGCAGTTCTCGGACAGGGACGAACTATGGCTACACCTTC. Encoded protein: CASSSRTGTNYGYTF.

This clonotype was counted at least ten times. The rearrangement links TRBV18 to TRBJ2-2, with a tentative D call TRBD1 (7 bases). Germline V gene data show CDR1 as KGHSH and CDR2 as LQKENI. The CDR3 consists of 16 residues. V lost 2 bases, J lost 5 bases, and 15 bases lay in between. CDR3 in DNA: TGTGCCAGCTCACCAAAAGAACAGGGGAGGACCGGGGAGCTGTTTTTT. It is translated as CASSPKEQGRTGELFF. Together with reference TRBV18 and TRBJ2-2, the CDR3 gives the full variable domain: NAGVMQNPRHLVRRRGQEARLRCSPMKGHSHVYWYRQLPEEGLKFMVYLQKENIIDESGMPKERFSAEFPKEGPSILRIQQVVRGDSAAYFCASSPKEQGRTGELFFGEGSRLTVL.